The 10 T cell receptor beta chains below all came from one sample that was sequenced in a study of identical twins. MiXCR was run by TCRdb on the 5' RACE reads, yielding one entry per CDR3 protein. The sample contains hundreds of thousands of distinct CDR3 sequences, approximately 8.3% of which appear only once. The sample was also reused in another study, on yellow fever vaccine responses in identical twins.

Sequencing was done on a sample of memory (CD45RO+) T cells sorted from blood. The receptors shown here come from a woman aged 18 to 35 in good health.

This clonotype appeared a few times. V is TRBV6-5 and J is TRBJ1-6; tentatively, D is TRBD1 (6 bases). V shed 4 bases and J shed 8 bases, with 9 bases lying between them. Germline CDR1 is MNHEY and CDR2 is SVGAGI. CDR3 length equals 13 residues. The CDR3 protein is CASSLDSYSPLHF. The CDR3 DNA reads TGTGCCAGCAGTTTGGACAGCTATTCACCCCTCCACTTT.

The table lists this clonotype with a few counts. The chain combines TRBV20-1 with TRBJ2-7; D might be TRBD1 (6 bases). The CDR3 runs 15 residues. Trimming took off 0 bases at V and 2 bases at J, with 14 bases between the two ends. CDR1 and CDR2 (germline): DFQATT, SNEGSKA (reference sequence). CDR3 in amino acids: CSARDFRGKAYEQYF. The CDR3 region has the DNA TGCAGTGCTAGAGATTTCAGGGGTAAGGCCTACGAGCAGTACTTC.

This clonotype was detected many times. The chain has TRBV2 and TRBJ1-4; weak D call: TRBD1 (5 bases). Germline V gene data show CDR1 as SNHLY and CDR2 as FYNNEI. This CDR3 region has 15 residues. V was shortened by 7 bases and J by 5 bases, with 17 bases between the two germline ends. The CDR3 nucleotides are TGTGCCAGCACGGTCGTCGGGGCCGAGAATGAAAAACTGTTTTTT. It is translated as CASTVVGAENEKLFF. The variable domain in full, with the rest retrieved from reference TRBV2 and TRBJ1-4, is EPEVTQTPSHQVTQMGQEVILRCVPISNHLYFYWYRQILGQKVEFLVSFYNNEISEKSEIFDDQFSVERPDGSNFTLKIRSTKLEDSAMYFCASTVVGAENEKLFFGSGTQLSVL.

This clonotype was counted many times. The rearrangement links TRBV28 to TRBJ2-2; the D gene is possibly TRBD1 (6 bases). Germline-derived CDR1 and CDR2 are MDHEN and SYDVKM. The germline V and J ends were trimmed by 1 base and 0 bases, with 12 bases remaining between them. This CDR3 contains 17 residues. The DNA for the CDR3 is TGTGCCAGCAGTTTATACTCCGGGACAACGAACACCGGGGAGCTGTTTTTT. Amino acid sequence: CASSLYSGTTNTGELFF.

There are many counts of this clonotype. The V and J genes are TRBV12-3 or TRBV12-4 and TRBJ2-4; TRBD1 agrees at 10 bases. J gave up 6 bases and V 6 bases, and 11 bases lay outside the gene matches. The CDR3 spans 16 residues. As DNA, the CDR3 is TGTGCCAGCAGGAGAGCGGGACAGGGGAGTTCAAACATTCAGTACTTC. It is translated as CASRRAGQGSSNIQYF.

This clonotype was found many times. The V gene is TRBV20-1, the J gene TRBJ2-7; TRBD1 might be the D (6 bases). Germline CDR1 reads DFQATT; CDR2 reads SNEGSKA (reference sequence). CDR3 length: 13 residues. Trimming cost V 3 bases and J 2 bases, with 11 bases left between them. As DNA, the CDR3 is TGCAGTGCTAGGGGTCGGGACACCTACGAGCAGTACTTC. Protein sequence: CSARGRDTYEQYF.

In this sample, this clonotype turned up a few times. The chain uses TRBV20-1 and TRBJ2-3; 9 nucleotides agree with TRBD1. Trimming cost V 5 bases and J 3 bases; bases outside gene matches: 9. This CDR3 is built from 15 residues. Germline CDR1 is DFQATT and CDR2 is SNEGSKA (reference sequence). The CDR3 reads CSAPSTGGFTDTQYF. The CDR3 nucleotides read TGCAGTGCTCCTAGCACAGGGGGCTTTACAGATACGCAGTATTTT.

J is TRBJ2-7 and V is TRBV5-1; D could derive from TRBD1 or TRBD2 (5 bases each). Between the trimmed V and J ends, which lost 3 bases and 3 bases, there was a span of 16 bases. The CDR3 is 15 residues long. Germline CDR1 SGHRS, CDR2 YFSETQ. CDR3 coding DNA: TGCGCCAGCAGCTACCGGGACGGTGGATTCTACGAGCAGTACTTC. Amino acid sequence: CASSYRDGGFYEQYF.

Only a few counts were recorded for this clonotype. This CDR3 is CASSQTGTEAFF. CDR3 sequence (DNA): TGCGCCAGCAGCCAGACAGGGACTGAAGCTTTCTTT. The V call is TRBV4-3, the J call TRBJ1-1; 7 bases match TRBD1. Trimming at V came to 3 bases and at J to 5 bases, leaving 0 bases not matched to a gene. The CDR3 contains 12 residues. The germline V gene encodes CDR1 LGHNA and CDR2 YSLEER.

This clonotype was seen a few times. The rearrangement joins TRBV10-3 to TRBJ1-2; D remains ambiguous. V lost 2 bases to trimming and J lost 6 bases, with 7 bases between them. CDR1 ENHRY and CDR2 SYGVKD come from the germline V gene. This CDR3 spans 12 amino acids. As DNA, the CDR3 is TGTGCCATCAGTGAGACGCTAAATGGCTACACCTTC. Translating gives CAISETLNGYTF.